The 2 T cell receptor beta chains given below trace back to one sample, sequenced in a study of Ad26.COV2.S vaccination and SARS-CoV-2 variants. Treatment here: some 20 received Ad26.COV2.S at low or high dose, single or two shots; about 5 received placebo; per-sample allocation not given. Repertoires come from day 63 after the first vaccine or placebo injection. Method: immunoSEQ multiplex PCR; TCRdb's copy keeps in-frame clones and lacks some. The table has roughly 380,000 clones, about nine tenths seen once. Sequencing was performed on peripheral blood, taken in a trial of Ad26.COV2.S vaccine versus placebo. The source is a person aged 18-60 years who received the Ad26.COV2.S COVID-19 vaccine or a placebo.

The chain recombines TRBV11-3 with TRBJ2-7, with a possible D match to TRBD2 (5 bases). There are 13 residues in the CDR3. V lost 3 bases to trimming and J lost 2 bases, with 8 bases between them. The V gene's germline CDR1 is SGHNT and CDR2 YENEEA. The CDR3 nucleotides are TGTGCCAGCAGCTTCACCGGGACCTACGAGCAGTACTTC. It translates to CASSFTGTYEQYF.

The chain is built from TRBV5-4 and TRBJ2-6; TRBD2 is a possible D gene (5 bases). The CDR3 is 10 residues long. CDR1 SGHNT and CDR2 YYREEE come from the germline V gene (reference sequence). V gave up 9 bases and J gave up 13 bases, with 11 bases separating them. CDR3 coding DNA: TGTGCCATCCCCTCGGGGGTCCTGACTTTC. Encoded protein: CAIPSGVLTF.